This note documents a single T cell receptor beta chain sequence. Following RNA extraction, reverse transcription yielded cDNA that acted as the sequencing template. TCRdb's table, derived via immunoSEQ multiplex PCR, lists solely in-frame clones and lacks some. The table has 150,000 to 200,000 clones, roughly three fifths seen once. This specimen comes from a study of CD8+ T cells in alopecia areata. The CDR3 consists of 12 residues. V dropped 4 bases and J dropped 4 bases, with 9 bases sitting between them. Per the germline V gene, CDR1 is SQVTM and CDR2 is ANQGSEA. The treatment was: oral pan-JAK inhibitor, 5-10 mg twice daily.

The chain couples TRBV29-1 to TRBJ2-3; D gene ambiguous. The receptor's source is a human donor with alopecia areata. Sequenced here: CD4+ T cells sorted from blood, sampled at week 4, from a patient treated with tofacitinib. The CDR3 loop reads CSVVLGPDTQYF. CDR3 nucleotides: TGCAGCGTTGTTCTCGGCCCAGATACGCAGTATTTT.